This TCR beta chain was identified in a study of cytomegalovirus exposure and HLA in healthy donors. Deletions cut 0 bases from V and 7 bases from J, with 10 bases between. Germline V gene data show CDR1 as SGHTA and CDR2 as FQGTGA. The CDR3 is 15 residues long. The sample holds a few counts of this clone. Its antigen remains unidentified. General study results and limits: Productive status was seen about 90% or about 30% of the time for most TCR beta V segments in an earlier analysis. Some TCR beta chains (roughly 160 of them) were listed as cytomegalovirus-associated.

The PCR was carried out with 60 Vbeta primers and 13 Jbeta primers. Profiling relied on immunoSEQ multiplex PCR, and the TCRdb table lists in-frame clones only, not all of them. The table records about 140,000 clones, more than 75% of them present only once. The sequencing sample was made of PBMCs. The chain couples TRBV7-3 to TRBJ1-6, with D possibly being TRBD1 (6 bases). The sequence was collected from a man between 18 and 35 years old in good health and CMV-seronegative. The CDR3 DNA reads TGTGCCAGCAGCTTAACCCAGGGGAACAATTCACCCCTCCACTTT. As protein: CASSLTQGNNSPLHF.